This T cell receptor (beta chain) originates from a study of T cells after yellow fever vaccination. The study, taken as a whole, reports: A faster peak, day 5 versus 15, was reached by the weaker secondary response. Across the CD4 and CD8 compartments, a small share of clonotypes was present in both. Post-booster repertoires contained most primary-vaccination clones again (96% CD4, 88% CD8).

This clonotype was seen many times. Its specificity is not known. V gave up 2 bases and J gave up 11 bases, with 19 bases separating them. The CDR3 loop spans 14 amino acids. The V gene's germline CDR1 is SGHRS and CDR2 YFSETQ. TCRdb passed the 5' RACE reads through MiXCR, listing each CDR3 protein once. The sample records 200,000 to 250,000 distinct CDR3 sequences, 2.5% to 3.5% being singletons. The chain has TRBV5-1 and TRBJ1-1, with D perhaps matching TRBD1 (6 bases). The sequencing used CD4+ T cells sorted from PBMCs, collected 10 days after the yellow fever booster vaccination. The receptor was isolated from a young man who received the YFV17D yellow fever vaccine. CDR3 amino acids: CASSFDLTGSWAFF. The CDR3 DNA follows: TGCGCCAGCAGCTTTGACTTGACAGGTTCCTGGGCTTTCTTT.